The sequence of this T cell receptor (beta chain) was determined in a study of shared clonotypes between healthy human individuals. General study results and limits: At large depth, rarefaction still showed sorted-subset sequencing to be incomplete.

Produced via immunoSEQ multiplex PCR; TCRdb's table is partial and in-frame only. The sample lists approximately 2,000,000 clones; roughly 92% were seen once. This clone was counted once. Its target is not known. The V gene lost 5 bases and the J gene lost 5 bases, with 15 bases spanning the gap. Looked up from germline, CDR1 is LNHDA and CDR2 is SQIVND (reference sequence). The CDR3 contains 15 residues. This clonotype originated in a man aged 18 to 35 in good health. Some clones in this sample may be carry-over from other donors' samples. The sequenced sample consisted of naive CD4+ T cells from PBMCs. Specified subset: CD45RA+ positively selected. This chain connects TRBV19 to TRBJ2-2, with D perhaps TRBD2 (6 bases). The DNA for the CDR3 is TGTGCCAGTAGTGATTACCCGGGGAGGACCGGGGAGCTGTTTTTT. Translating gives CASSDYPGRTGELFF.